The next 29 T cell receptor beta chains were all read from a single sample in a study of T cell responses to AZD1222 COVID-19 vaccine. Assay used: immunoSEQ multiplex PCR; TCRdb lists only in-frame clones, some missing. The data hold over 150,000 clones, with roughly 90% observed a single time. Sequenced material: peripheral blood, taken on day 0 of AZD1222 vaccination. These receptors originate from an adult in good health.

The chain links TRBV18 to TRBJ1-4; D perhaps matches TRBD1 (5 bases). The CDR3 totals 13 residues. The ends were cut back, 4 bases at V and 8 bases at J, with 11 bases in the middle. Germline V gene data show CDR1 as KGHSH and CDR2 as LQKENI. The CDR3 sequence: CASSLWQGEKLFF. The CDR3 DNA follows: TGTGCCAGCTCACTGTGGCAGGGAGAAAAACTGTTTTTT.

The genes are TRBV5-8 and TRBJ1-5, with D tentatively TRBD1 (6 bases). The germline gives CDR1 SGHTS, CDR2 YDEGEE. The CDR3 consists of 17 residues. V lost 2 bases and J lost 0, with 15 bases in between. The CDR3 nucleotides read TGTGCCAGCAGCTTTGTACAGGGCGATTATAGCAATCAGCCCCAGCATTTT. It encodes CASSFVQGDYSNQPQHF.

The V gene is TRBV2, the J gene TRBJ1-6; 9 bases are a match to TRBD1. J was trimmed by 7 bases and V by 8 bases; bases with no gene match: 6. This CDR3 region has 14 residues. The germline V gene has CDR1 SNHLY and CDR2 FYNNEI. The CDR3 spells CASDRQGGNSPLHF. The DNA for the CDR3 is TGTGCCAGCGATCGACAGGGGGGGAATTCACCCCTCCACTTT.

The J gene is TRBJ2-1, the V gene TRBV11-2; 10 bases fit TRBD2. V lost 5 bases and J lost 12; bases outside the gene matches: 16. Germline CDR1 SGHAT, CDR2 FQNNGV. This CDR3 spans 16 amino acids. The CDR3 nucleotides are TGTGCCAGCAGCCCGAGACCTAGCGGGGGCCTGGTGTCGCAGTTCTTC. Its translation: CASSPRPSGGLVSQFF.

The V call is TRBV18, the J call TRBJ2-7; 9 bases line up with TRBD2. After removal of 3 bases from V and 2 bases from J, the junction contained 11 bases not matched to a gene. The CDR3 spans 17 residues. The germline V gene has CDR1 KGHSH and CDR2 LQKENI. The CDR3 DNA reads TGTGCCAGCTCACCTCGGGTGGCGGGAGGGACCACCTACGAGCAGTACTTC. It encodes CASSPRVAGGTTYEQYF.

V gene TRBV5-5 combines with J gene TRBJ1-6; 8 nucleotides match TRBD1. This CDR3 is built from 16 residues. Trimming cost V 4 bases and J 7 bases; bases outside gene matches: 10. Germline CDR1 reads SGHKS; CDR2 reads YYEKEE (reference sequence). CDR3 coding DNA: TGTGCCAGCAGCCCATGGACAGGGACGATGAATTCACCCCTCCACTTT. This gives the protein CASSPWTGTMNSPLHF. The whole variable domain, filled in from reference TRBV5-5 and TRBJ1-6, reads DAGVTQSPTHLIKTRGQQVTLRCSPISGHKSVSWYQQVLGQGPQFIFQYYEKEERGRGNFPDRFSARQFPNYSSELNVNALLLGDSALYLCASSPWTGTMNSPLHFGNGTRLTVT.

This chain connects TRBV6-4 to TRBJ1-1; D is perhaps TRBD1 (5 bases). Trimming left V 6 bases short and J 0 bases short, with 8 bases between. CDR1 is MRHNA, CDR2 SNTAGT, per germline. CDR3 length equals 13 residues. CDR3 nucleotide sequence: TGTGCCAGCAGCAGGGAATTGAACACTGAAGCTTTCTTT. Its translation is CASSRELNTEAFF.

The chain is built from TRBV11-2 and TRBJ1-6; perhaps TRBD1 as D (5 bases). The CDR3 runs 16 residues. The V end was cut by 5 bases, the J end by 0 bases, with 11 bases between. Germline CDR1 reads SGHAT; CDR2 reads FQNNGV. The CDR3 spells CASSPGTSSYNSPLHF. DNA for the CDR3: TGTGCCAGCAGCCCCGGGACGAGCTCCTATAATTCACCCCTCCACTTT.

V is TRBV5-5 and J is TRBJ2-7, with D hard to call. V was shortened by 4 bases and J by 0 bases, with 11 bases between the two germline ends. This CDR3 region has 14 residues. Germline V gives CDR1 SGHKS, CDR2 YYEKEE (reference sequence). The CDR3 DNA is TGTGCCAGCAGCGAGGCCCCAGGCTCCTACGAGCAGTACTTC. Translating it yields CASSEAPGSYEQYF.

This clone was picked up a small number of times. This rearrangement joins TRBV6-2 or TRBV6-3 to TRBJ1-5; 7 bases are a match to TRBD1. The germline CDR1 and CDR2 sequences are MNHEY and SVGEGT. This CDR3 comprises 16 residues. Trimming removed 2 bases from V and 6 bases from J; junction bases left unmatched: 10. The CDR3 DNA reads TGTGCCAGCAGTTACCCGCGGAGGACAGGCGTTCAGCCCCAGCATTTT. It encodes CASSYPRRTGVQPQHF.

Points on this clone: At one boundary the junction diverges from the germline segment, which might be a read error. The rearrangement links TRBV6-5 to TRBJ2-1; TRBD2 matches 8 bases. CDR3 length: 15 amino acids. CDR1 and CDR2 from the germline V gene are MNHEY and SVGAGI. The CDR3 is CASSDSSGGRNEQFF. CDR3 nucleotides: TGTGCCAGCAGTGACTCGAGCGGGGGAAGAAATGAGCAGTTCTTC.

This chain links TRBV9 with TRBJ1-6, with 7 nucleotides matching TRBD1. This CDR3 spans 15 amino acids. Germline V gene data show CDR1 as SGDLS and CDR2 as YYNGEE. Germline trimming cut 3 bases from V and 8 bases from J; bases unmatched to any gene: 8. CDR3 DNA: TGTGCCAGCAGCGCAAGACAGGGTAACCATTCACCCCTCCACTTT. This sequence encodes CASSARQGNHSPLHF.

This clone was detected only once. The V gene is TRBV7-8, the J gene TRBJ2-7, with TRBD1 matching 8 bases. CDR1 and CDR2 (germline): SGHVS, FQNEAQ. Trimming removed 1 base from V and 2 bases from J; junction bases left unmatched: 7. The CDR3 is 16 amino acids. DNA of the CDR3: TGTGCCAGCAGCTTAGAGAGACAGGGGAAAACCTACGAGCAGTACTTC. Its protein product is CASSLERQGKTYEQYF.

The chain links TRBV7-9 to TRBJ2-3; tentatively, D is TRBD2 (5 bases). In germline, CDR1 is SEHNR, CDR2 FQNEAQ (reference sequence). CDR3 length: 14 amino acids. Trimming removed 4 bases at V and 0 bases at J, with 8 bases between. The CDR3 nucleotides read TGTGCCAGCAGCTCAGCGGCCAGCACAGATACGCAGTATTTT. Translating gives CASSSAASTDTQYF.

The chain recombines TRBV19 with TRBJ2-1, with no clear D. The V and J ends lost 3 bases and 2 bases respectively, with 8 bases between them. The V gene's germline CDR1 is LNHDA and CDR2 SQIVND (reference sequence). The CDR3 extends over 14 amino acids. As DNA, the CDR3 is TGTGCCAGTAGTATTCTGGCGACCTACAATGAGCAGTTCTTC. This codes for CASSILATYNEQFF.

V usage is TRBV5-1 and J usage is TRBJ2-3; 7 nucleotides agree with TRBD1. The CDR3 contains 16 residues. The germline V gene encodes CDR1 SGHRS and CDR2 YFSETQ. V shed 3 bases, J shed 2 bases, and the junction held 9 bases outside the gene matches. The CDR3 DNA follows: TGCGCCAGCAGCTCGTACAGGGGAATCTCCACAGATACGCAGTATTTT. This codes for CASSSYRGISTDTQYF.

V and J are TRBV24-1 and TRBJ1-2; D is possibly TRBD1 (6 bases). V was clipped by 4 bases and J by 7 bases, with 12 bases between them. The CDR3 runs 13 residues. Germline-derived CDR1 and CDR2 are KGHDR and SFDVKD. The CDR3 region is CATSDARDTGYTF. CDR3 nucleotide sequence: TGTGCCACCAGTGACGCAAGGGACACTGGCTACACCTTC.

V is TRBV6-2 or TRBV6-3 and J is TRBJ2-2; D call uncertain. Per germline, CDR1 MNHEY and CDR2 SVGEGT. The CDR3 is 13 residues long. V lost 6 bases, J lost 4 bases, and 9 bases lay in between. CDR3 residues: CASSPRGTGELFF. The CDR3 DNA is TGTGCCAGCAGCCCTCGAGGCACCGGGGAGCTGTTTTTT.

Concerning this clone: The germline gene is not matched at one end of the junction; a read error may be the cause. V and J are TRBV7-3 and TRBJ1-3; D uncertain. The CDR3 consists of 14 residues. Germline-derived CDR1 and CDR2 are SGHTA and FQGTGA. CDR3 residues: CASSLGTSGNTIYF. Here the CDR3 DNA reads TGTGCCAGCAGCTTAGGAACCTCTGGGAACACCATATATTTT.

This chain links TRBV11-2 with TRBJ1-1; D is undetermined. The CDR3 sequence is 12 residues long. Germline CDR1 reads SGHAT; CDR2 reads FQNNGV. V lost 5 bases to trimming and J lost 11 bases, with 15 bases between them. CDR3 sequence: CASSRQLGFAFF. The CDR3 DNA follows: TGTGCCAGCAGCCGCCAGTTGGGTTTTGCTTTCTTT.

The chain links TRBV7-2 to TRBJ1-1; D is perhaps TRBD1 (6 bases). Germline lookup yields CDR1 SGHTA and CDR2 FQGNSA. V shed 3 bases and J shed 5 bases, with 25 bases lying between them. This CDR3 has 18 amino acids. The CDR3 is CASSFFWGIGGQGTEAFF. In DNA form, the CDR3 reads TGTGCCAGCAGCTTCTTTTGGGGAATCGGGGGGCAGGGGACTGAAGCTTTCTTT.

V and J are TRBV5-5 and TRBJ1-5, with 7 bases fitting TRBD1. V dropped 0 bases and J dropped 2; count of bases not matched to a gene: 5. Per germline, CDR1 SGHKS and CDR2 YYEKEE (reference sequence). The CDR3 length is 16 residues. The CDR3 sequence: CASSLAQGGGNQPQHF. As DNA, the CDR3 is TGTGCCAGCAGCTTGGCGCAGGGGGGTGGCAATCAGCCCCAGCATTTT.

The chain couples TRBV7-6 to TRBJ2-6; no clear D gene. Trimming removed 5 bases at V and 1 base at J, with 6 bases between. The CDR3 has 14 amino acids. In germline, CDR1 is SGHVS, CDR2 FNYEAQ. CDR3 sequence: CASSPRSGANVLTF. The CDR3 nucleotides are TGTGCCAGCAGCCCTAGGTCTGGGGCCAACGTCCTGACTTTC.

This CDR3 is CASSLRHRNEKLFF. The CDR3 coding sequence is TGTGCCAGCAGCTTAAGACACCGAAATGAAAAACTGTTTTTT. The chain is built from TRBV11-1 and TRBJ1-4; no definite D call. There are 14 residues in the CDR3. Per germline, CDR1 SGHAT and CDR2 FQDESV (reference sequence). V lost 2 bases, J lost 5 bases, and 9 bases lay in between.

The chain is built from TRBV19 and TRBJ1-2, with 8 bases lining up with TRBD1. Germline V gene lookup returns CDR1 LNHDA and CDR2 SQIVND (reference sequence). With V trimmed by 6 bases and J by 4 bases, 16 bases remained unmatched. The CDR3 covers 17 residues. The CDR3 DNA sequence: TGTGCCAGTAGGGGGTCCCGGGACAGGACTCCACCCTATGGCTACACCTTC. This codes for CASRGSRDRTPPYGYTF.

This clone was found once. The V and J genes are TRBV9 and TRBJ1-2; no firm D call. The germline V gene encodes CDR1 SGDLS and CDR2 YYNGEE. Trimming stripped 0 bases from V and 6 bases from J, with 9 bases between. The CDR3 has 13 residues. CDR3 loop: CASSVVTGNGYTF. The CDR3 DNA sequence: TGTGCCAGCAGCGTAGTGACTGGGAATGGCTACACCTTC. Filled out from reference TRBV9 and TRBJ1-2, the complete variable domain reads DSGVTQTPKHLITATGQRVTLRCSPRSGDLSVYWYQQSLDQGLQFLIQYYNGEERAKGNILERFSAQQFPDLHSELNLSSLELGDSALYFCASSVVTGNGYTFGSGTRLTVV.

The chain links TRBV19 to TRBJ2-1, with 12 bases that match TRBD2. Trimming took 4 bases from V and 8 from J; bases not matched to a gene: 6. This CDR3 region has 15 residues. CDR1 and CDR2 (germline): LNHDA, SQIVND (reference sequence). CDR3: CASSTGLAGWDEQFF. DNA for the CDR3: TGTGCCAGTAGTACAGGACTAGCGGGGTGGGATGAGCAGTTCTTC.

The rearrangement uses TRBV7-9 and TRBJ2-2, with a possible D match to TRBD2 (6 bases). The CDR3 consists of 14 residues. Trimming cost V 7 bases and J 7 bases, with 16 bases left between them. Looked up from germline, CDR1 is SEHNR and CDR2 is FQNEAQ (reference sequence). The CDR3 coding sequence is TGTGCCAGCACCCCCGGGAGAGCGGGCGGGGAGCTGTTTTTT. Protein: CASTPGRAGGELFF.

J is TRBJ2-5 and V is TRBV6-5; TRBD1 matches at 7 bases. This CDR3 region has 15 residues. Trimming at V came to 2 bases and at J to 5 bases, leaving 8 bases not matched to a gene. Germline CDR1 is MNHEY and CDR2 is SVGAGI. This chain's CDR3 is CASSYGLQGLETQYF. In DNA, the CDR3 is TGTGCCAGCAGTTACGGCTTACAGGGGTTGGAGACCCAGTACTTC.